The 30 T cell receptor beta chains listed next were all sequenced from one sample in a study of CD8 T cells in Susac syndrome. Random hexamers were used to reverse transcribe the RNA input (roughly 0.5 to 1 ug). TCRdb re-called the immunoSEQ multiplex PCR reads through MiXCR, storing one row per CDR3 protein. The sample records more than 150,000 distinct CDR3 sequences, 95% to 97% being singletons. The sample comprised CD4+ T cells from PBMCs. The receptors shown here come from a human donor with Susac syndrome.

The chain is built from TRBV20-1 and TRBJ2-7, with TRBD2 matching over 7 bases. The junction had 8 bases not matched to a gene; V was cut back by 3 bases and J by 6 bases. CDR1 DFQATT and CDR2 SNEGSKA come from the germline V gene (reference sequence). This CDR3 comprises 13 residues. This CDR3 reads CSARTSSEVEQYF. CDR3 nucleotides: TGCAGTGCTAGGACTAGCTCTGAGGTCGAGCAGTACTTC.

The gene calls are TRBV19 and TRBJ1-5; perhaps TRBD1 as D (6 bases). CDR1 is LNHDA and CDR2 is SQIVND in the germline V gene (reference sequence). This CDR3 has 15 amino acids. Trimming removed 7 bases from V and 2 bases from J, with 15 bases in between. The CDR3 reads CASTNIQGRNQPQHF. The CDR3 DNA reads as TGTGCCAGTACGAATATACAGGGCCGCAATCAGCCCCAGCATTTT.

This clonotype was counted a single time. The chain combines TRBV29-1 with TRBJ2-1; TRBD2 aligns across 11 bases. The CDR3 totals 15 residues. Per the germline V gene, CDR1 is SQVTM and CDR2 is ANQGSEA. V dropped 4 bases and J dropped 7; count of bases not matched to a gene: 9. CDR3 residues: CSVGSGTSGVNEQFF. The CDR3 nucleotides read TGCAGCGTTGGATCCGGGACTAGCGGTGTGAATGAGCAGTTCTTC.

The chain employs TRBV7-9 and TRBJ1-1, with a weak D call TRBD1 (5 bases). Trimming cost V 2 bases and J 11 bases, with 9 bases left between them. This CDR3 has 11 residues. CDR1 is SEHNR and CDR2 is FQNEAQ in the germline V gene (reference sequence). CDR3 protein: CASSLSGAAFF. CDR3 nucleotide sequence: TGTGCCAGCAGCTTATCTGGGGCGGCTTTCTTT.

The V and J genes are TRBV27 and TRBJ2-4; D ambiguous. This CDR3 has 8 amino acids. Trimming removed 6 bases at V and 9 bases at J, with 0 bases between. The germline CDR1 and CDR2 sequences are MNHEY and SMNVEV (reference sequence). CDR3 residues: CASSIQYF. The CDR3 nucleotides read TGTGCCAGCAGCATTCAGTACTTC.

This rearrangement joins TRBV30 to TRBJ2-3, with D perhaps matching TRBD2 (5 bases). This CDR3 contains 14 residues. Trimming cost V 1 base and J 0 bases, with 8 bases left between them. Per the germline V gene, CDR1 is GTSNPN and CDR2 is SVGIG (reference sequence). The CDR3 DNA reads as TGTGCCTGGAGTGCGGGGTTTAGCACAGATACGCAGTATTTT. Protein sequence: CAWSAGFSTDTQYF.

V and J are TRBV25-1 and TRBJ1-1; maybe TRBD1 (5 bases). Germline-derived CDR1 and CDR2 are MGHDK and SYGVNS. The germline V and J ends were trimmed by 2 bases and 6 bases, with 10 bases remaining between them. This CDR3 has 13 residues. CDR3 sequence: CASSEARVPEAFF. The CDR3 DNA sequence: TGTGCCAGCAGTGAAGCCAGGGTCCCTGAAGCTTTCTTT.

The V call is TRBV27, the J call TRBJ2-3; D may be TRBD1 (5 bases). Per the germline V gene, CDR1 is MNHEY and CDR2 is SMNVEV (reference sequence). Trimming left V 6 bases short and J 2 bases short, with 15 bases between. This CDR3 has 15 residues. The CDR3 reads CASSPGFRPTDTQYF. DNA of the CDR3: TGTGCCAGCAGCCCAGGGTTTCGACCCACAGATACGCAGTATTTT.

The J gene is TRBJ2-1, the V gene TRBV29-1; no clear D. This CDR3 comprises 14 residues. The V and J ends lost 5 bases and 1 base respectively, with 12 bases between them. Per germline, CDR1 SQVTM and CDR2 ANQGSEA. The CDR3 region has the DNA TGCAGCGTTAGATCCGGGTCTTCCTACAATGAGCAGTTCTTC. Translating it yields CSVRSGSSYNEQFF.

V gene TRBV6-2 or TRBV6-3 combines with J gene TRBJ2-3; D could derive from TRBD1 or TRBD2 (5 bases each). Germline CDR1 reads MNHEY; CDR2 reads SVGEGT. The CDR3 consists of 16 residues. V shed 6 bases and J shed 0 bases, with 16 bases lying between them. CDR3 amino acids: CASSPSRGTSTDTQYF. The CDR3, as DNA: TGTGCCAGCAGCCCCTCCCGAGGGACCAGCACAGATACGCAGTATTTT.

This clonotype has only one observation. This sequence joins TRBV15 and TRBJ2-7; tentative D call: TRBD1 (6 bases). The CDR3 is made up of 14 amino acids. Deletions cut 0 bases from V and 2 bases from J, with 8 bases between. Germline V lookup: CDR1 LNHNV, CDR2 YYDKDF (reference sequence). The CDR3 sequence is CATSREGGTYEQYF. CDR3 DNA sequence: TGTGCCACCAGCAGAGAAGGGGGAACCTACGAGCAGTACTTC.

This clonotype occurred once. V gene TRBV30 combines with J gene TRBJ1-2, with D uncertain. This CDR3 comprises 13 residues. Germline V CDR1 and CDR2: GTSNPN, SVGIG (reference sequence). V dropped 5 bases and J dropped 0 bases, with 10 bases sitting between them. CDR3 DNA: TGTGCCTGGTTTCCGGTCCCTAACTATGGCTACACCTTC. Encoded protein: CAWFPVPNYGYTF.

The chain couples TRBV12-3 or TRBV12-4 to TRBJ1-2, with D unresolved. The CDR3 contains 14 residues. The V end lost 3 bases, the J end lost 1 base, and 9 bases lay between the germline ends. CDR3 sequence: CASSFRRNNYGYTF. Here the CDR3 DNA reads TGTGCCAGCAGTTTCAGGAGAAATAACTATGGCTACACCTTC.

The rearrangement uses TRBV19 and TRBJ1-5, with 9 bases identical to TRBD1. The CDR3 extends over 14 amino acids. Germline CDR1 reads LNHDA; CDR2 reads SQIVND (reference sequence). V gave up 7 bases and J gave up 7 bases; unmatched junction bases: 8. The CDR3 bases are TGTGCCAGTAACACCGACAGGGGGAGACAGCCCCAGCATTTT. Amino acids: CASNTDRGRQPQHF.

The chain joins TRBV30 to TRBJ2-3, with D perhaps matching TRBD1 (5 bases). In germline, CDR1 is GTSNPN, CDR2 SVGIG (reference sequence). CDR3 length: 12 amino acids. Between the trimmed V and J ends, which lost 0 bases and 9 bases, there was a span of 10 bases. Here the CDR3 DNA reads TGTGCCTGGAGTGTAACAGGTGGGACGCAGTATTTT. It yields the protein CAWSVTGGTQYF.

The V call is TRBV14, the J call TRBJ2-4; D possibly corresponds to TRBD2 (5 bases). Trimming stripped 2 bases from V and 1 base from J, with 9 bases between. The CDR3 has 15 residues. In germline, CDR1 is SGHDN, CDR2 FVKESK. This chain's CDR3 is CASSQFRGAKNIQYF. In nucleotides, the CDR3 is TGTGCCAGCAGCCAATTCCGAGGGGCCAAAAACATTCAGTACTTC.

This rearrangement joins TRBV7-2 to TRBJ1-1; 7 bases are a match to TRBD1. The junction had 6 bases not matched to a gene; V was cut back by 6 bases and J by 5 bases. CDR1 SGHTA and CDR2 FQGNSA come from the germline V gene. The CDR3 length is 13 residues. The CDR3 DNA is TGTGCCAGCAGGTTAAGGGACAGTACTGAAGCTTTCTTT. Its translation: CASRLRDSTEAFF.

This chain uses TRBV20-1 with TRBJ2-6, with D possibly matching TRBD1 (6 bases). The CDR3 loop spans 16 amino acids. The V and J ends lost 6 bases and 0 bases respectively, with 15 bases between them. Per germline, CDR1 DFQATT and CDR2 SNEGSKA (reference sequence). The CDR3: CSARQVTVSGANVLTF. The DNA of the CDR3 is TGCAGTGCCAGACAGGTGACGGTCTCTGGGGCCAACGTCCTGACTTTC.

J is TRBJ1-1 and V is TRBV3-1; D gene ambiguous. This CDR3 is 13 amino acids long. CDR1 and CDR2 (germline): LGHDT, YNNKEL (reference sequence). With 5 bases removed from V and 4 bases from J, the gap between germline ends came to 11 bases. CDR3 DNA: TGTGCCAGCAGCTCCCGACGGGGCACTGAAGCTTTCTTT. Protein: CASSSRRGTEAFF. Together with reference TRBV3-1 and TRBJ1-1, the CDR3 gives the full variable domain: DTAVSQTPKYLVTQMGNDKSIKCEQNLGHDTMYWYKQDSKKFLKIMFSYNNKELIINETVPNRFSPKSPDKAHLNLHINSLELGDSAVYFCASSSRRGTEAFFGQGTRLTVV.

The genes are TRBV28 and TRBJ2-4, with D perhaps matching TRBD2 (6 bases). CDR3 length: 14 residues. Germline CDR1 reads MDHEN; CDR2 reads SYDVKM. V was clipped by 3 bases and J by 6 bases, with 12 bases between them. The CDR3 region has the DNA TGTGCCAGCAGTTTGGGAGGAGGGCTAAACATTCAGTACTTC. Amino acids: CASSLGGGLNIQYF.

The chain employs TRBV20-1 and TRBJ2-3; D ambiguous. Trimming removed 0 bases from V and 4 bases from J, with 8 bases in between. CDR1 and CDR2 (germline): DFQATT, SNEGSKA (reference sequence). There are 13 residues in the CDR3. CDR3 sequence reads: CSARDPAADTQYF. In DNA, the CDR3 is TGCAGTGCTAGAGATCCCGCAGCAGATACGCAGTATTTT.

The sample holds a few counts of this clonotype. This chain links TRBV30 with TRBJ1-5; D is perhaps TRBD1 (5 bases). The CDR3 runs to 13 residues. Trimming left V 2 bases short and J 1 base short, with 6 bases between. CDR1 GTSNPN and CDR2 SVGIG come from the germline V gene (reference sequence). The CDR3: CAWSRDSNQPQHF. The DNA for the CDR3 is TGTGCCTGGAGTAGGGACAGCAATCAGCCCCAGCATTTT. The full variable domain, with the rest looked up from reference TRBV30 and TRBJ1-5, is SQTIHQWPATLVQPVGSPLSLECTVEGTSNPNLYWYRQAAGRGLQLLFYSVGIGQISSEVPQNLSASRPQDRQFILSSKKLLLSDSGFYLCAWSRDSNQPQHFGDGTRLSIL.

This chain links TRBV4-1 with TRBJ2-5; 10 nucleotides match TRBD1. The CDR3 runs to 15 residues. V lost 4 bases and J lost 5; bases outside the gene matches: 7. In germline, CDR1 is MGHRA, CDR2 YSYEKL. The CDR3 DNA reads TGCGCCAGCAGCCCAGACAGGGGGCCGCGGGAGACCCAGTACTTC. It yields the protein CASSPDRGPRETQYF.

V and J are TRBV30 and TRBJ2-6; tentatively, D is TRBD1 or TRBD2 (6 bases each). Between the trimmed V and J ends, which lost 4 bases and 2 bases, there was a span of 15 bases. This CDR3 is built from 16 residues. From germline, CDR1 is GTSNPN and CDR2 SVGIG (reference sequence). The chain's CDR3 is CAWTIGGGAGANVLTF. CDR3 nucleotide sequence: TGTGCCTGGACCATAGGGGGAGGCGCTGGGGCCAACGTCCTGACTTTC.

This rearrangement joins TRBV12-3 or TRBV12-4 to TRBJ2-7, with no clear D. V was cut by 1 base and J by 3 bases, with 7 bases left in between. The length of the CDR3 is 13 residues. CDR3 nucleotide sequence: TGTGCCAGCAGTTTAGGGGAAGGCTACGAGCAGTACTTC. Translated: CASSLGEGYEQYF.

This sequence joins TRBV24-1 and TRBJ2-1; D is undetermined. Trimming pared 6 bases from V and 2 bases from J, leaving 10 bases between. The germline CDR1 and CDR2 sequences are KGHDR and SFDVKD. The CDR3 consists of 14 residues. The CDR3 is CATSHPPAYNEQFF. For the CDR3, the DNA is TGTGCCACCAGTCACCCTCCTGCCTACAATGAGCAGTTCTTC.

This sequence joins TRBV18 and TRBJ2-5; D might be TRBD1 or TRBD2, each matching 6 bases. Germline loops: CDR1 KGHSH, CDR2 LQKENI. The germline V and J ends were trimmed by 3 bases and 5 bases, with 19 bases remaining between them. There are 16 residues in the CDR3. CDR3 in amino acids: CASSPPSGAPTETQYF. In DNA form, the CDR3 reads TGTGCCAGCTCACCTCCATCGGGGGCCCCCACGGAGACCCAGTACTTC.

The chain uses TRBV6-1 and TRBJ2-3; D gene uncertain. The CDR3 is 12 residues long. Germline V gene sequence: CDR1 MNHNS, CDR2 SASEGT. The V end was cut by 7 bases, the J end by 6 bases, with 11 bases between. CDR3 region: CASNPTWDTQYF. For the CDR3, the DNA is TGTGCCAGCAACCCCACCTGGGATACGCAGTATTTT.

This chain connects TRBV27 to TRBJ1-2; weak D call: TRBD1 (5 bases). Trimming pared 7 bases from V and 2 bases from J, leaving 8 bases between. CDR1 is MNHEY and CDR2 is SMNVEV in the germline V gene (reference sequence). The CDR3 has 12 residues. This CDR3 reads CASMGENYGYTF. The CDR3 bases are TGTGCCAGCATGGGGGAGAACTATGGCTACACCTTC.

This chain links TRBV4-1 with TRBJ2-2, with D perhaps matching TRBD1 or TRBD2 (5 bases each). V lost 1 base, J lost 6 bases, and 15 bases lay in between. CDR1 MGHRA and CDR2 YSYEKL come from the germline V gene. This CDR3 spans 16 amino acids. The CDR3 region is CASSQAAAVGAGELFF. The CDR3, as DNA: TGCGCCAGCAGCCAAGCAGCGGCCGTGGGGGCCGGGGAGCTGTTTTTT.